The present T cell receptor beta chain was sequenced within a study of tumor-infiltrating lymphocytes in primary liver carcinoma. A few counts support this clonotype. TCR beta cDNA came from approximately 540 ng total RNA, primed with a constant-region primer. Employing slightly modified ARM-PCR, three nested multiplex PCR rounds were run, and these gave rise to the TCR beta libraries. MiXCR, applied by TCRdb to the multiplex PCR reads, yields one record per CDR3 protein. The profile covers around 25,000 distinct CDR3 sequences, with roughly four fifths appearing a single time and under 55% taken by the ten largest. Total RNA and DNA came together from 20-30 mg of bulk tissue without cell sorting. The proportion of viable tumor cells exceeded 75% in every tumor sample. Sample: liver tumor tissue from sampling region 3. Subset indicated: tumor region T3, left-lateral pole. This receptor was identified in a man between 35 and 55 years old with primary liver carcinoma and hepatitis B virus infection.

CDR3 sequence reads: CASSEGGLGVIEQYF. The CDR3 DNA reads as TGTGCCAGCAGTGAAGGGGGTTTGGGGGTGATCGAGCAGTACTTC. The genes are TRBV6-1 and TRBJ2-7; D possibly matches TRBD1 or TRBD2 (5 bases each). The CDR3 has 15 amino acids. The V and J ends lost 1 base and 6 bases respectively, with 16 bases between them. Germline lookup yields CDR1 MNHNS and CDR2 SASEGT.